Listed below are T cell receptor beta chains from one sample, sequenced in a study of blood T cell repertoires in COVID-19. Generated by immunoSEQ multiplex PCR, the TCRdb table keeps only in-frame clones and is missing some. Found here are roughly 280,000 clones, roughly 89% of them singletons; the top ten hold roughly 1.8%. Specimen: PBMCs or T cells enriched from blood (not recorded which). The receptors were gathered from a woman aged 60-75 years who had recovered from COVID-19. CDR3s include the opening cysteine and the closing phenylalanine or tryptophan. Fields, in order: clone size, D gene, J gene, V gene, CDR3 length, CDR3 protein, CDR3 DNA. D genes are given only for firm matches. Expanded clones get a size class; other rows say once, few or many, or leave the size out.

>NA|NA|TRBJ2-6|TRBV1|17
CTRGASGFFNGANVLTF
TGCACCAGAGGGGCGTCCGGATTCTTTAATGGGGCCAACGTCCTGACTTTC
>NA|NA|TRBJ1-2|TRBV6-5|15
CASIRSTGTNYGYTF
TGTGCCAGCATCAGAAGTACCGGGACAAACTATGGCTACACCTTC
>NA|NA|TRBJ2-7|TRBV28|13
CASSIKPPHTMDF
TGTGCCAGCAGTATAAAGCCCCCCCATACGATGGACTTC
>NA|TRBD1|TRBJ2-1|TRBV7-9|15
CASSTGQHAHNEQFF
TGTGCCAGCAGCACGGGACAGCACGCCCACAATGAGCAGTTCTTC
>NA|TRBD1|TRBJ1-1|TRBV9|18
CASSVEDLGARGYTEAFF
TGTGCCAGCAGCGTAGAAGATTTGGGGGCCAGGGGGTACACTGAAGCTTTCTTT
>NA|NA|TRBJ1-2|TRBV7-9|13
CASRLDGGYGYTF
TGTGCCAGCAGACTGGACGGAGGCTATGGCTACACCTTC
>once|NA|TRBJ1-3|TRBV27|13
CASSDRSGNTIYF
TGTGCCAGCAGCGATCGGTCTGGAAACACCATATATTTT
>NA|NA|TRBJ2-7|TRBV7-8|17
CASSPRAGRAEPYEQYF
TGTGCCAGCAGCCCCCGGGCGGGCCGGGCGGAACCCTACGAGCAGTACTTC
>NA|TRBD1|TRBJ1-1|TRBV27|18
CASSLVSYKTGPNTEAFF
TGTGCCAGCAGTTTAGTCTCCTATAAGACAGGGCCGAACACTGAAGCTTTCTTT
>NA|NA|TRBJ2-7|TRBV7-8|16
CASSSAMGLETYEQYF
TGTGCCAGCAGCTCTGCGATGGGACTGGAGACCTACGAGCAGTACTTC
>NA|NA|TRBJ1-1|TRBV30|17
CAWSSITGGQMNTEAFF
TGTGCCTGGAGTTCTATAACTGGAGGACAGATGAACACTGAAGCTTTCTTT
>few|TRBD2|TRBJ2-1|TRBV2|15
CASSGVAGVYNEQFF
TGTGCCAGCAGTGGAGTGGCGGGAGTCTACAATGAGCAGTTCTTC